The TCR beta chain under discussion was sequenced for a study of radiotherapy plus CTLA-4 blockade in lung cancer (dated 2018 in TCRdb). Study-wide context: Among the enrolled patients, under 20% had an objective response, and roughly 30% reached disease control. Study-wide findings and limitations: The strongest predictors of response were reported to be early dynamic shifts in blood T cell clones along with a rise in serum interferon-beta following radiation. After treatment with radiotherapy and ipilimumab, TCR clones that originated in tumors expanded in peripheral blood.

As encoded in the germline V gene (reference sequence), CDR1 is SEHNR while CDR2 is FQNEAQ. The CDR3, cysteine through phenylalanine, is 15 amino acids long. Of the read, only the CDR3 DNA is kept; its 45 bases are in frame from base 1. Cut back by 1 base and 9 bases, the V and J ends lie 16 bases apart. Points on this clone: What this receptor recognizes is not known. Base qualities are not recorded, but no much larger clone differs from it by a single base.

Libraries came from the immunoSEQ multiplex PCR assay. Sourced from immuneACCESS, this table was stored by TCRdb with only in-frame sequences that have V and J called. A share of the clones is absent; for the studies checked, an unresolved V gene accounts for under half, and the remainder has no known explanation. Recorded for this sample are 70,000 to 95,000 clones; around nine tenths of them occurred a single time. In total, the top ten clones hold roughly 17% of the sample. The study evaluated CTLA-4 blockade (ipilimumab) given together with focal radiation therapy in patients who had chemo-refractory metastatic non-small-cell lung cancer.

This TCR came from a human donor with non-small cell lung cancer that progressed on radiotherapy plus ipilimumab. This receptor chain uses TRBV7-9 and TRBJ2-1; the D gene is unclear. Sequencing was performed on peripheral blood, taken from a patient treated with radiotherapy plus ipilimumab. The DNA sequence reads TGTGCCAGCAGCTTAGTCCTACTTAGTAGAGGTGAGCAGTTCTTC. This codes for CASSLVLLSRGEQFF. Full variable domain (CDR3 extended with the reference TRBV7-9 and TRBJ2-1 proteins): DTGVSQNPRHKITKRGQNVTFRCDPISEHNRLYWYRQTLGQGPEFLTYFQNEAQLEKSRLLSDRFSAERPKGSFSTLEIQRTEQGDSAMYLCASSLVLLSRGEQFFGPGTRLTVL.